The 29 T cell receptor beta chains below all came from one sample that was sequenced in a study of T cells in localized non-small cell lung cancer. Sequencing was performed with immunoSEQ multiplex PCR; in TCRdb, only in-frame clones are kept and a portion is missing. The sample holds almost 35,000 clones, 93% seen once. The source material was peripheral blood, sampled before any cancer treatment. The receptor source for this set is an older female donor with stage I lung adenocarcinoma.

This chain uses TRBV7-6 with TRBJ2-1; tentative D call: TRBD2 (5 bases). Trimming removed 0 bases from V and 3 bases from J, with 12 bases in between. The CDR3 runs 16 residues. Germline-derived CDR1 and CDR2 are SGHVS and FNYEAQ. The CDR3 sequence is CASSLARSAGYNEQFF. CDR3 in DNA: TGTGCCAGCAGCTTAGCGCGATCCGCGGGCTACAATGAGCAGTTCTTC.

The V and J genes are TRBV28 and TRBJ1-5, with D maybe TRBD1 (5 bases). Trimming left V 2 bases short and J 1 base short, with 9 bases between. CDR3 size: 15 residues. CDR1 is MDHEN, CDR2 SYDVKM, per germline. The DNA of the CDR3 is TGTGCCAGCAGTTTAGGAGGGACGAGCAATCAGCCCCAGCATTTT. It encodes CASSLGGTSNQPQHF. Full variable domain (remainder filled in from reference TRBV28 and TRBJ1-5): DVKVTQSSRYLVKRTGEKVFLECVQDMDHENMFWYRQDPGLGLRLIYFSYDVKMKEKGDIPEGYSVSREKKERFSLILESASTNQTSMYLCASSLGGTSNQPQHFGDGTRLSIL.

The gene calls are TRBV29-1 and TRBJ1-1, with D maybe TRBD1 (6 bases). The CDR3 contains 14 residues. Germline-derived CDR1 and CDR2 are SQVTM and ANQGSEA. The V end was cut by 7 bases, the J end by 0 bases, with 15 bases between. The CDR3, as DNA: TGCAGCGCGAGGACAGCCAGGTTGAACACTGAAGCTTTCTTT. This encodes CSARTARLNTEAFF. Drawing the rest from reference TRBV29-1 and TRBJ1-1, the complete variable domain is SAVISQKPSRDICQRGTSLTIQCQVDSQVTMMFWYRQQPGQSLTLIATANQGSEATYESGFVIDKFPISRPNLTFSTLTVSNMSPEDSSIYLCSARTARLNTEAFFGQGTRLTVV.

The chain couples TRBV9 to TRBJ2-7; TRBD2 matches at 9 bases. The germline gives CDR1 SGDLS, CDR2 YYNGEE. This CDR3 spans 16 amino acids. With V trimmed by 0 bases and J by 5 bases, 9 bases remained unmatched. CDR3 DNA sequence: TGTGCCAGCAGCGTAGAAGAGCGGGGGGTTCTAGACGAGCAGTACTTC. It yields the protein CASSVEERGVLDEQYF.

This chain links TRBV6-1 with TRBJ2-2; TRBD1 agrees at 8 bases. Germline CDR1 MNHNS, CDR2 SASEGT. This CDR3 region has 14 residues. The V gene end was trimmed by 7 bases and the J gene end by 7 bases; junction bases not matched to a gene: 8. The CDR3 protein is CASTVRGLGGELFF. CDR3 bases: TGTGCCAGCACGGTCAGGGGGCTGGGCGGGGAGCTGTTTTTT.

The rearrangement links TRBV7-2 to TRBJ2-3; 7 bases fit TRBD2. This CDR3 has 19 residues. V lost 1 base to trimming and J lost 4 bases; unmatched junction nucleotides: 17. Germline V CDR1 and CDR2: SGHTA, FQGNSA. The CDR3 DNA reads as TGTGCCAGCAGCTTAGGGGTTGGGACTAATATTCCCCCGGCAGATACGCAGTATTTT. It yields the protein CASSLGVGTNIPPADTQYF.

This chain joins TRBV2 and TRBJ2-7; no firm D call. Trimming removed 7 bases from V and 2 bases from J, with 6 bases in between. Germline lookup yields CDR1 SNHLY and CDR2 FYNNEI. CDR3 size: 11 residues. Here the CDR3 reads CASTSAYEQYF. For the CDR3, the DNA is TGTGCCAGCACCTCAGCCTACGAGCAGTACTTC.

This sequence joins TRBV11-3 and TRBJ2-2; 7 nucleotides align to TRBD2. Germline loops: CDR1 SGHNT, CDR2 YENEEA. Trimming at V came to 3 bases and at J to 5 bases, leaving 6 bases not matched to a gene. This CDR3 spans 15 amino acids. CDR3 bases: TGTGCCAGCAGCTTCAGGACTAGTCAGACCGGGGAGCTGTTTTTT. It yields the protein CASSFRTSQTGELFF.

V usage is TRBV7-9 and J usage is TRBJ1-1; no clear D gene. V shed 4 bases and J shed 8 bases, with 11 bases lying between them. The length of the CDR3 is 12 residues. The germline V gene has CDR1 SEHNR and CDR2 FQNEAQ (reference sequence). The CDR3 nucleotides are TGTGCCAGCAGCTACAACAAGGGAGAAGCTTTCTTT. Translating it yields CASSYNKGEAFF.

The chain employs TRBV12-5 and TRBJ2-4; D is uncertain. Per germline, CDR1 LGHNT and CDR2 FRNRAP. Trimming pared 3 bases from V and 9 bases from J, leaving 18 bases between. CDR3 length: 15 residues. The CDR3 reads CASGFPAGFGTIQYF. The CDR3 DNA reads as TGTGCTAGTGGTTTCCCCGCCGGGTTTGGAACCATTCAGTACTTC.

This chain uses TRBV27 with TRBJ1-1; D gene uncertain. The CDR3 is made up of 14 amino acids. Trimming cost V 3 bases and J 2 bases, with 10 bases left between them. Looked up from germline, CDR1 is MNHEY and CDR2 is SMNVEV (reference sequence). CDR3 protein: CASSFGRLNTEAFF. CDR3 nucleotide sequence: TGTGCCAGCAGTTTTGGGCGGCTCAACACTGAAGCTTTCTTT.

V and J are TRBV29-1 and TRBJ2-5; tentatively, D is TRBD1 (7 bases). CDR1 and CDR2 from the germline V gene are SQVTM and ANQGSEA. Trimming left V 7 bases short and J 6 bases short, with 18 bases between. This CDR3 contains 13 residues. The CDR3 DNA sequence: TGCAGCGCTGGCAGGGGGGATTCAAAGACCCAGTACTTC. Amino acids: CSAGRGDSKTQYF.

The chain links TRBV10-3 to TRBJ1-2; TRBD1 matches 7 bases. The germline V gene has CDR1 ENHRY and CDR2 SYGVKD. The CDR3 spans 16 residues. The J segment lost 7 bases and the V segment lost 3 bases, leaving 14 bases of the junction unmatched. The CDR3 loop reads CAISDSTTGNVGGYTF. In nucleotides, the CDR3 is TGTGCCATCAGTGATTCCACGACAGGGAATGTCGGTGGCTACACCTTC.

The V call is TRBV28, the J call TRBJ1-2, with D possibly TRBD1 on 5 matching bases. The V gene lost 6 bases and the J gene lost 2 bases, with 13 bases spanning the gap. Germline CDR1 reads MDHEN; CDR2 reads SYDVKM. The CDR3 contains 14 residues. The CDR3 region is CASRLSGGNYGYTF. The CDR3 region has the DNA TGTGCCAGCAGATTGAGCGGGGGGAACTATGGCTACACCTTC.

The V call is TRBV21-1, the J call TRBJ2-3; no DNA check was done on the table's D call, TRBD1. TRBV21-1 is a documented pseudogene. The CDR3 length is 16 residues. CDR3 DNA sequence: TGTGCCAGCAGCAAAGCCCGGACAGCGATCACAGATACGCAGTATTTT. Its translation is CASSKARTAITDTQYF.

CDR3 nucleotides: TGTGCCAGCAGTTACCAGACTAGCGGTAGCACAGATACGCAGTATTTT. Translated: CASSYQTSGSTDTQYF. The rearrangement uses TRBV6-5 and TRBJ2-3; 9 bases align to TRBD2. V lost 2 bases and J lost 0; bases outside the gene matches: 3. The CDR3 is 16 amino acids. Germline CDR1 MNHEY, CDR2 SVGAGI.

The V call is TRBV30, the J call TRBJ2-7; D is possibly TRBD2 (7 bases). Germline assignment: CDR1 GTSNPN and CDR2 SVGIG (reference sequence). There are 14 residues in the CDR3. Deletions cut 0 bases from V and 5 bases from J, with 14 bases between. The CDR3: CAWSVLGGRNEQYV. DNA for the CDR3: TGTGCCTGGAGTGTACTGGGGGGGCGCAACGAGCAGTACGTC.

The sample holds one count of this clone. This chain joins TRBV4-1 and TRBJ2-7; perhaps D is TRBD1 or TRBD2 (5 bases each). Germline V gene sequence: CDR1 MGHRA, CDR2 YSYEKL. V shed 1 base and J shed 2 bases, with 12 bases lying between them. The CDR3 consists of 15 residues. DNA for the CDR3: TGCGCCAGCAGCCAAGTGAAGGGACCCCCCTACGAGCAGTACTTC. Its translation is CASSQVKGPPYEQYF.

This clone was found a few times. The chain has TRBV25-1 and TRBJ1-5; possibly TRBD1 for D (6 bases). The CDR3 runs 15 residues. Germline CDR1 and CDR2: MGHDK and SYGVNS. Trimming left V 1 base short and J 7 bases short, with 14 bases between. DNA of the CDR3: TGTGCCAGCAGTGAATCGGCAGGGGCAAGGCAGCCCCAGCATTTT. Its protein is CASSESAGARQPQHF.

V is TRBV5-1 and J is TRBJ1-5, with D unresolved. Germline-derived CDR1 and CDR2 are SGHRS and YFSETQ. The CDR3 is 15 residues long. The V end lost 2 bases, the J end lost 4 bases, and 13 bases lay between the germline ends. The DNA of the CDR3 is TGCGCCAGCAGCTTCGGATTGGACGGGAATCAGCCCCAGCATTTT. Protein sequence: CASSFGLDGNQPQHF.

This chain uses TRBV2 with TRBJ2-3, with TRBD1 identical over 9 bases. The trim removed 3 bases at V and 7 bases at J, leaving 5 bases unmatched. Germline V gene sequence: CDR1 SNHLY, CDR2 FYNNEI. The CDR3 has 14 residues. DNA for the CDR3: TGTGCCAGCAGTGAGGGGACAGGGCTATATACGCAGTATTTT. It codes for CASSEGTGLYTQYF.

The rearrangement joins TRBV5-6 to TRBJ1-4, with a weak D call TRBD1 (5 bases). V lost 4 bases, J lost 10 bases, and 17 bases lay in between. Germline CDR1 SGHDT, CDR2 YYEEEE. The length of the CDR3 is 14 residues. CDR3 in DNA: TGTGCCAGCAGCCCCGGGGGATACCCAGGAAAACTGTTTTTT. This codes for CASSPGGYPGKLFF.

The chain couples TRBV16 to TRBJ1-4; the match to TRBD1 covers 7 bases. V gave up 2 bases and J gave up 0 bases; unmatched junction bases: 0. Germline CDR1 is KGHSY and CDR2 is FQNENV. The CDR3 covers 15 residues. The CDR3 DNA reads TGTGCCAGCAGCCAAACAGGGGCAACTAATGAAAAACTGTTTTTT. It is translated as CASSQTGATNEKLFF.

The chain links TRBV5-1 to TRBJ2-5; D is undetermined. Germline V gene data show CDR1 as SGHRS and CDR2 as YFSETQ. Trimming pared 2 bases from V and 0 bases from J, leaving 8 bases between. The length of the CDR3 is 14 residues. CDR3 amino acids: CASSLRLDQETQYF. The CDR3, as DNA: TGCGCCAGCAGCTTAAGACTCGACCAAGAGACCCAGTACTTC.

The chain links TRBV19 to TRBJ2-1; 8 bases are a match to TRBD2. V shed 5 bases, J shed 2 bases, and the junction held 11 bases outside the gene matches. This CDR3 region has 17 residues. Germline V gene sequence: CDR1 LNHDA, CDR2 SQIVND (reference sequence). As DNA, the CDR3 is TGTGCCAGTAGTCCCCGCGGTAGCGGGATGACCTACAATGAGCAGTTCTTC. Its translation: CASSPRGSGMTYNEQFF.

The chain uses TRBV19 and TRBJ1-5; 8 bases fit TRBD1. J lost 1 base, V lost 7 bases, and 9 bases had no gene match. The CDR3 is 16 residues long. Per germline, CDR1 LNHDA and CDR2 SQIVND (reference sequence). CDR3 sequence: CASTHGTGISNQPQHF. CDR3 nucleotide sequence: TGTGCCAGTACCCATGGGACAGGAATAAGCAATCAGCCCCAGCATTTT.

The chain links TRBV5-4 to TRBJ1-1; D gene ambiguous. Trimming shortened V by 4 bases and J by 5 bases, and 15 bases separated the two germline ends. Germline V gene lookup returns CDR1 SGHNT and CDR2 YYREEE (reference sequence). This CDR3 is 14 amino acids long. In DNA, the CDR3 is TGTGCCAGCAGCATGGAGGGCCGGGCGACTGAAGCTTTCTTT. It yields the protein CASSMEGRATEAFF.

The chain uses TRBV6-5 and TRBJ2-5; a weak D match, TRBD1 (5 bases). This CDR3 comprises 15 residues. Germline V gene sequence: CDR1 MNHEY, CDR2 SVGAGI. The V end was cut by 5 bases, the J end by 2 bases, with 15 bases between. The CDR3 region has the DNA TGTGCCAGCAGTCCTTGGCGACAGTTACAAGAGACCCAGTACTTC. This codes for CASSPWRQLQETQYF.

DNA of the CDR3: TGTGCCAGTAGCCCCCTATCGGGCGGGAGGGGTGATACGCAGTATTTT. It specifies CASSPLSGGRGDTQYF. The chain has TRBV19 and TRBJ2-3; TRBD2 aligns across 9 bases. With 6 bases clipped from V and 6 bases from J, the junction kept 13 bases outside the gene matches. The CDR3 runs to 16 residues. In germline, CDR1 is LNHDA, CDR2 SQIVND (reference sequence).